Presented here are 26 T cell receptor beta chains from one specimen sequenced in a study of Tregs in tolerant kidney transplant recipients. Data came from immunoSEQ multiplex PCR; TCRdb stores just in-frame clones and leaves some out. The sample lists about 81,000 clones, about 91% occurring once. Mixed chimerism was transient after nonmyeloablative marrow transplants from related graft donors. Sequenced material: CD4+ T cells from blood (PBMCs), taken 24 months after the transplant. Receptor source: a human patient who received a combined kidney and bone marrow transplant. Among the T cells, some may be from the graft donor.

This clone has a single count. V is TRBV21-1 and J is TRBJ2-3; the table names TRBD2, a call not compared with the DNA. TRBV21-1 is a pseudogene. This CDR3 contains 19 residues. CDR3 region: CASSKEGVSEGRTTDTQYF. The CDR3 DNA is TGTGCCAGCAGCAAAGAAGGCGTATCGGAGGGCCGCACGACAGATACGCAGTATTTT.

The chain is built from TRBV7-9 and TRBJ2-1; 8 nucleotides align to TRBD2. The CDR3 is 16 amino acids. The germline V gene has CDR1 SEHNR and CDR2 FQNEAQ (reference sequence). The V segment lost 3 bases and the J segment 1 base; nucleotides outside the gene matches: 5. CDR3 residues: CASSFLGLGSYNEQFF. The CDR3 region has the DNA TGTGCCAGCAGCTTCTTGGGACTAGGTTCCTACAATGAGCAGTTCTTC.

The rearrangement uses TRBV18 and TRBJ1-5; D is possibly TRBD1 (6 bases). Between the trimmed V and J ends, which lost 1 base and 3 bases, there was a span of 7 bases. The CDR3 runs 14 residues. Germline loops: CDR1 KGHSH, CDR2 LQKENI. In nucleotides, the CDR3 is TGTGCCAGCTCACCACAGGGGGACAATCAGCCCCAGCATTTT. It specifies CASSPQGDNQPQHF.

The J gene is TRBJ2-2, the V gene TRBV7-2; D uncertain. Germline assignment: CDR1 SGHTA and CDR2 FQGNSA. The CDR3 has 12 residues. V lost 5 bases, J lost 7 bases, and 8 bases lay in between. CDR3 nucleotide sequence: TGTGCCAGCAGCGCCGACTTCGGGGAGCTGTTTTTT. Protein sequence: CASSADFGELFF.

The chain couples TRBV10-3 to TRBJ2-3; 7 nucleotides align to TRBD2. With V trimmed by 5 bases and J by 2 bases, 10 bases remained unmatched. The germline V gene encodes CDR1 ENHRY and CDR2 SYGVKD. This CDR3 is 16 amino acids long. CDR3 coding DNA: TGTGCCATCAGTCCCTGGACGGGAGGATTCACAGATACGCAGTATTTT. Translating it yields CAISPWTGGFTDTQYF.

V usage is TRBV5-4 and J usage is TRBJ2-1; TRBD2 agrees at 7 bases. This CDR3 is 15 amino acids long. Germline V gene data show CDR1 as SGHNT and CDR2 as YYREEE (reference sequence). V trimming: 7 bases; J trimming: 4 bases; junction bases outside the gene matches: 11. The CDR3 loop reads CASRGDMVQYNEQFF. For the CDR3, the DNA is TGTGCCAGCCGGGGGGATATGGTCCAATACAATGAGCAGTTCTTC.

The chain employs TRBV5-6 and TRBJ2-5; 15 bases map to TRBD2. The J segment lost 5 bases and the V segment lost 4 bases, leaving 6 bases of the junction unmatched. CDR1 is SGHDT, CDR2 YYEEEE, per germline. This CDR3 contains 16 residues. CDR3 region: CASSPGLAGGEETQYF. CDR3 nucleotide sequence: TGTGCCAGCAGCCCGGGACTAGCGGGAGGAGAGGAGACCCAGTACTTC.

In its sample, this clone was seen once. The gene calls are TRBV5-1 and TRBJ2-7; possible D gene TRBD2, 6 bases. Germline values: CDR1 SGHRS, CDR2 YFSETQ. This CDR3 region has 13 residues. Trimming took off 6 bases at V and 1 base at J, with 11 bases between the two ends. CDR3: CASNRDSSYEQYF. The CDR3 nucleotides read TGCGCCAGCAACCGGGACTCATCCTACGAGCAGTACTTC.

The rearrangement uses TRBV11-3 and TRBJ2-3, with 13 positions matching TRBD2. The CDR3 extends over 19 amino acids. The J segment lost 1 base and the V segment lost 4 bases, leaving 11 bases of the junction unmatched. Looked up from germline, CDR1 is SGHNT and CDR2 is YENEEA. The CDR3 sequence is CASSSDRLAGGFGTDTQYF. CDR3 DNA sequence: TGTGCCAGCAGCTCGGACAGACTAGCGGGAGGATTTGGCACAGATACGCAGTATTTT.

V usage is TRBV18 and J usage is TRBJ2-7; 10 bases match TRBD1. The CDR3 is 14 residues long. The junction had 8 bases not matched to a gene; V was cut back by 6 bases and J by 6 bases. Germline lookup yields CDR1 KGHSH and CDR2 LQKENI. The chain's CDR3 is CASSMRTGGGEQYF. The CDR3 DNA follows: TGTGCCAGCTCGATGAGGACAGGGGGTGGCGAGCAGTACTTC.

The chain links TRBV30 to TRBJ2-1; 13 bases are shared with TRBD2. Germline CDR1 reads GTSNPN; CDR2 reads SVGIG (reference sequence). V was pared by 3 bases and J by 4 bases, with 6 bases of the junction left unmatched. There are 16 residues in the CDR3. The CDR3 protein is CAWRELAGGGYNEQFF. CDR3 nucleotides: TGTGCCTGGAGGGAACTAGCGGGAGGGGGGTACAATGAGCAGTTCTTC.

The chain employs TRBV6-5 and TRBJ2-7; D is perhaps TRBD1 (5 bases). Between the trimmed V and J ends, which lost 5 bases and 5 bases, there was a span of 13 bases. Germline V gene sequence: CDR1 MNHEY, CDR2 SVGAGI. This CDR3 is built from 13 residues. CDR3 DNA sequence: TGTGCCAGCAGTCCCCGTAAGGACAACGAGCAGTACTTC. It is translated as CASSPRKDNEQYF.

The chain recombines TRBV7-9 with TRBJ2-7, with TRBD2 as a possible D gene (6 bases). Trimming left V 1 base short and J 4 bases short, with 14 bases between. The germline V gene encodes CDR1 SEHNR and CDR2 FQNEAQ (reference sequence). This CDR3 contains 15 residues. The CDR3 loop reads CASSLGGRDLYEQYF. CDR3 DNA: TGTGCCAGCAGCTTAGGAGGACGGGACTTGTACGAGCAGTACTTC.

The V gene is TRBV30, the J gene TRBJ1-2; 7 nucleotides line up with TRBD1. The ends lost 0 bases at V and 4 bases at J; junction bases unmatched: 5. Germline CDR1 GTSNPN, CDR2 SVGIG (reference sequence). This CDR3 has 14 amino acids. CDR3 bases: TGTGCCTGGAGTGTAATCGCAGGGGGCTATGGCTACACCTTC. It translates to CAWSVIAGGYGYTF.

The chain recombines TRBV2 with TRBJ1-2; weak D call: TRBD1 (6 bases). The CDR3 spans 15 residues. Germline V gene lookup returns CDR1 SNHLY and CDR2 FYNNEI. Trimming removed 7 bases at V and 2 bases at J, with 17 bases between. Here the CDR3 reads CASIPMGASNYGYTF. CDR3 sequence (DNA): TGTGCCAGCATCCCTATGGGGGCTTCCAACTATGGCTACACCTTC. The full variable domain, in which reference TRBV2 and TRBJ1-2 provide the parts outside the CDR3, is EPEVTQTPSHQVTQMGQEVILRCVPISNHLYFYWYRQILGQKVEFLVSFYNNEISEKSEIFDDQFSVERPDGSNFTLKIRSTKLEDSAMYFCASIPMGASNYGYTFGSGTRLTVV.

This chain's CDR3 is CASSQDGTRNEQYF. CDR3 bases: TGTGCCAGCAGCCAAGACGGGACTAGAAACGAGCAGTACTTC. The chain carries TRBV4-2 and TRBJ2-7; 8 positions agree with TRBD2. Germline CDR1 and CDR2: LGHNA and YNFKEQ. This CDR3 is 14 amino acids long. Trimming removed 0 bases from V and 5 bases from J; junction bases left unmatched: 3.

The CDR3 region is CASRTKPGRGDWGYTF. The CDR3 DNA reads TGTGCCAGCAGAACCAAACCAGGGCGCGGGGATTGGGGCTACACCTTC. V gene TRBV6-4 combines with J gene TRBJ1-2; D may be TRBD1 (5 bases). This CDR3 is built from 16 residues. With 6 bases removed from V and 8 bases from J, the gap between germline ends came to 25 bases. CDR1 and CDR2 (germline): MRHNA, SNTAGT.

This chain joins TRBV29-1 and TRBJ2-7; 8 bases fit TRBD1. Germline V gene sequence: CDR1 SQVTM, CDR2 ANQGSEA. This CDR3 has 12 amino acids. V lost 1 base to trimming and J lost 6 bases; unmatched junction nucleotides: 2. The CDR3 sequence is CSVEATGGEQYF. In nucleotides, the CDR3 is TGCAGCGTTGAAGCTACAGGGGGCGAGCAGTACTTC.

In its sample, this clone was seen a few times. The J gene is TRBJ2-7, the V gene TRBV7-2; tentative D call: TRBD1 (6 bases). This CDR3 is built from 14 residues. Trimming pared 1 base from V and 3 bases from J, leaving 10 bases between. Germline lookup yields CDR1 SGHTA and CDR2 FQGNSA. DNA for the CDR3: TGTGCCAGCAGCTTAGTAGGGGGAAGCTACGAGCAGTACTTC. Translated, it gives CASSLVGGSYEQYF.

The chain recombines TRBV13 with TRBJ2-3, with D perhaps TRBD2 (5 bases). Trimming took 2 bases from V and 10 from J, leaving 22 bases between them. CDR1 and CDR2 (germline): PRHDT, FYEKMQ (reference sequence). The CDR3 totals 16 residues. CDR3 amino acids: CASSLYGSRVRSAQYF. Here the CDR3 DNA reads TGTGCCAGCAGCTTATATGGGAGTAGGGTCCGTAGTGCGCAGTATTTT. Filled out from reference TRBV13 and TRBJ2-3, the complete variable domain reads AAGVIQSPRHLIKEKRETATLKCYPIPRHDTVYWYQQGPGQDPQFLISFYEKMQSDKGSIPDRFSAQQFSDYHSELNMSSLELGDSALYFCASSLYGSRVRSAQYFGPGTRLTVL.

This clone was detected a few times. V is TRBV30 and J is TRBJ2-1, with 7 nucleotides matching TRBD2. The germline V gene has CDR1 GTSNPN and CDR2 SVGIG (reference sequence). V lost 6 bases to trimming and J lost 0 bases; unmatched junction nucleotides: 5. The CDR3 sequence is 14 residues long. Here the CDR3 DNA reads TGTGCCTGTAGGCGGGGGAGCTCCTACAATGAGCAGTTCTTC. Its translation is CACRRGSSYNEQFF. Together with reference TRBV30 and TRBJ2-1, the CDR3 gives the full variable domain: SQTIHQWPATLVQPVGSPLSLECTVEGTSNPNLYWYRQAAGRGLQLLFYSVGIGQISSEVPQNLSASRPQDRQFILSSKKLLLSDSGFYLCACRRGSSYNEQFFGPGTRLTVL.

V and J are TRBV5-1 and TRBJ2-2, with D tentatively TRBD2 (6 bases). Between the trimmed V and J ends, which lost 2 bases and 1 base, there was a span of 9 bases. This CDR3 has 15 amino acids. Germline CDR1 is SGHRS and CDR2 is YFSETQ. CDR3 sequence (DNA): TGCGCCAGCAGCTTCCTGCGGGGGAACACCGGGGAGCTGTTTTTT. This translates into CASSFLRGNTGELFF.

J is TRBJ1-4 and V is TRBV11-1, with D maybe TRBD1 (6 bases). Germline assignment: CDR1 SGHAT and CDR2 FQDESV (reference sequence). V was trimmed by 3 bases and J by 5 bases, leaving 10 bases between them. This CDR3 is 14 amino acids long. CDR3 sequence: CASSFGQPNEKLFF. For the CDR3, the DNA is TGTGCCAGCAGCTTTGGACAGCCAAATGAAAAACTGTTTTTT.

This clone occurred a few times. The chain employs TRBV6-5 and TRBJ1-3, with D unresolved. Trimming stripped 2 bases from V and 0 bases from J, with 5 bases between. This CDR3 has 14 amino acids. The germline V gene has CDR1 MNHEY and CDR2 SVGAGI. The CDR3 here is CASSYTVSGNTIYF. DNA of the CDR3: TGTGCCAGCAGTTACACGGTCTCTGGAAACACCATATATTTT.

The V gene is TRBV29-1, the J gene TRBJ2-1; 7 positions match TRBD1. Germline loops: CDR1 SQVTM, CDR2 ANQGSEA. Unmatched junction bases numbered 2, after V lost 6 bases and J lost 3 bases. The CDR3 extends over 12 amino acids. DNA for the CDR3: TGCAGCGTGGACAGGAGCTACAATGAGCAGTTCTTC. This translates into CSVDRSYNEQFF.

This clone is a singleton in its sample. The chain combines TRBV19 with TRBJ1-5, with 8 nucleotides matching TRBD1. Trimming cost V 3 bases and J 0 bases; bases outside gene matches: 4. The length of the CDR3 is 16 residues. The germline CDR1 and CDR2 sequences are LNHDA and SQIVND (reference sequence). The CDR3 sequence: CASSIDRGHSNQPQHF. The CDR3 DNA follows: TGTGCCAGTAGTATCGACAGGGGTCATAGCAATCAGCCCCAGCATTTT.